Listed below are T cell receptor beta chains from one sample, sequenced in a study of cytomegalovirus exposure and HLA in healthy donors. Libraries were prepared by immunoSEQ multiplex PCR; TCRdb keeps only in-frame clonotypes and omits some of them. The ten most abundant clones cover approximately 6.4% of a sample with about 190,000 clones. Sequencing was carried out using PBMCs. These receptors were taken from a man aged 30 to 45 in good health and CMV-seronegative. Both conserved end residues are part of each CDR3. A D gene is named only where the DNA matches it firmly. Expanded clones are given a class, and other clones once, few, many or no size at all.

d_gene	abundance	j_gene	v_gene	CDR3aa	CDR3nt
TRBD2	-	TRBJ2-7	TRBV11-3	CASSSGLAREQYF	TGTGCCAGCAGCTCCGGACTAGCCCGGGAGCAGTACTTC
-	-	TRBJ2-3	TRBV27	CASSFQGGELGQYF	TGTGCCAGCAGTTTTCAGGGCGGAGAGTTAGGGCAGTATTTT
TRBD1	-	TRBJ2-1	TRBV28	CASRPPGQGGYEQFF	TGTGCCAGCAGACCTCCGGGACAGGGAGGGTATGAGCAGTTCTTC
-	-	TRBJ1-3	TRBV6-5	CASSYGGSEGTIYF	TGTGCCAGCAGTTACGGAGGCAGCGAGGGAACCATATATTTT
TRBD2	-	TRBJ2-3	TRBV4-2	CASSQMVSGSRTDTQYF	TGTGCCAGCAGCCAAATGGTTAGCGGGAGCCGCACAGATACGCAGTATTTT
-	-	TRBJ1-1	TRBV4-1	CASSQDRQDTEAFF	TGCGCCAGCAGCCAAGATCGGCAGGACACTGAAGCTTTCTTT
-	-	TRBJ2-7	TRBV5-1	CASSLSFGGGSYEQYF	TGCGCCAGCAGCTTAAGTTTTGGGGGAGGCTCCTACGAGCAGTACTTC
TRBD1	-	TRBJ2-3	TRBV7-3	CASSLDRASTDTQYF	TGTGCCAGCAGCTTGGACAGGGCCAGCACAGATACGCAGTATTTT
-	-	TRBJ1-2	TRBV19	CASSMIGGGSGYGYTF	TGTGCCAGTAGTATGATCGGGGGGGGTTCGGGCTATGGCTACACCTTC
TRBD2	-	TRBJ2-7	TRBV19	CASSIGGTSVTPYEQYF	TGTGCCAGTAGTATCGGCGGGACTAGCGTAACTCCCTACGAGCAGTACTTC
-	-	TRBJ1-1	TRBV5-1	CASSSQGGGTEAFF	TGCGCCAGCAGCTCACAGGGCGGGGGGACTGAAGCTTTCTTT
-	-	TRBJ1-3	TRBV5-5	CASRTTGSSGNTIYF	TGTGCCAGCAGGACGACAGGTTCGTCTGGAAACACCATATATTTT
TRBD1	-	TRBJ2-7	TRBV18	CASSPNLPAGGSYEQYF	TGTGCCAGCTCACCAAATCTTCCCGCAGGGGGATCTTACGAGCAGTACTTC
TRBD1	-	TRBJ2-5	TRBV9	CASSARTGKTQYF	TGTGCCAGCAGCGCGAGGACAGGGAAGACCCAGTACTTC
-	-	TRBJ1-5	TRBV12-1	CASSTLGTTRQGGGGQPQHF	TGTGCCAGCAGCACCCTTGGCACCACCCGACAGGGAGGAGGTGGTCAGCCCCAGCATTTT
-	-	TRBJ1-3	TRBV11-2	CATRTVNRNTIYF	TGTGCCACCCGGACAGTCAATCGAAACACCATATATTTT
TRBD1	-	TRBJ1-2	TRBV6-1	CASTDRGSRGYTF	TGTGCCAGCACAGACAGGGGGTCACGGGGCTACACCTTC
-	-	TRBJ1-1	TRBV4-1	CASSLRGSTEAFF	TGCGCCAGCAGCCTTCGGGGGAGCACTGAAGCTTTCTTT
TRBD2	-	TRBJ2-7	TRBV10-1	CASSESPASGSIYEQYF	TGCGCCAGCAGTGAGTCTCCGGCTAGCGGGAGTATTTACGAGCAGTACTTC
TRBD2	-	TRBJ2-1	TRBV5-1	CASSYSRLAGEEQFF	TGCGCCAGCAGCTACTCCAGACTGGCGGGGGAGGAGCAGTTCTTC
-	-	TRBJ2-7	TRBV7-9	CASSRSGYEQYF	TGTGCCAGCAGCCGATCGGGGTACGAGCAGTACTTC
-	-	TRBJ1-4	TRBV28	CASSRRGGATNEKLFF	TGTGCCAGCAGTCGCCGGGGGGGGGCAACTAATGAAAAACTGTTTTTT
-	-	TRBJ2-5	TRBV4-1	CASSPSDSQETQYF	TGCGCCAGCAGCCCTTCAGACAGTCAAGAGACCCAGTACTTC
TRBD1	-	TRBJ1-3	TRBV5-1	CASSPTGTVAGNTIYF	TGCGCCAGCAGCCCGACCGGGACAGTCGCTGGAAACACCATATATTTT
TRBD1	-	TRBJ1-2	TRBV6-5	CASSSTVDRAYGYTF	TGTGCCAGCAGTTCCACGGTGGACAGGGCCTATGGCTACACCTTC
TRBD1	-	TRBJ1-5	TRBV5-5	CASSIEDRGDQPQHF	TGTGCCAGCAGCATAGAGGACAGGGGGGATCAGCCCCAGCATTTT
-	-	TRBJ2-7	TRBV5-1	CASSLEFYSYEQYF	TGCGCCAGCAGCTTGGAGTTCTACTCCTACGAGCAGTACTTC
-	-	TRBJ2-5	TRBV5-1	CASSLAPGGGQETQYF	TGCGCCAGCAGCTTGGCCCCAGGGGGAGGACAAGAGACCCAGTACTTC
TRBD1	-	TRBJ2-1	TRBV6-6	CAGAHAGDSYNEQFF	TGTGCCGGAGCCCACGCCGGGGACAGCTACAATGAGCAGTTCTTC
-	-	TRBJ2-5	TRBV6-1	CASSELSQETQYF	TGTGCCAGCAGTGAACTCTCTCAAGAGACCCAGTACTTC
TRBD1	-	TRBJ1-2	TRBV28	CASSSGQGDYGYTF	TGTGCCAGCAGTTCCGGACAGGGAGACTATGGCTACACCTTC
TRBD1	-	TRBJ2-2	TRBV11-3	CASSSDRVGELFF	TGTGCCAGCAGCTCCGACAGGGTTGGGGAGCTGTTTTTT
-	-	TRBJ2-1	TRBV2	CASSELSEQFF	TGTGCCAGCAGTGAATTGAGTGAGCAGTTCTTC
TRBD1	-	TRBJ2-7	TRBV7-9	CASSLGPAPGTATYEQYF	TGTGCCAGCAGCTTAGGTCCCGCGCCCGGGACAGCAACCTACGAGCAGTACTTC
TRBD2	-	TRBJ2-2	TRBV11-2	CASSLNGGVVGTGELFF	TGTGCCAGCAGCTTAAATGGGGGGGTCGTAGGCACCGGGGAGCTGTTTTTT
-	-	TRBJ1-1	TRBV10-3	CAISERPGTEAFF	TGTGCCATCAGTGAGCGTCCGGGGACTGAAGCTTTCTTT
TRBD1	-	TRBJ2-1	TRBV11-3	CASSLRRGLGNEQFF	TGTGCCAGCAGCCTCCGCAGGGGGCTAGGCAATGAGCAGTTCTTC
-	-	TRBJ1-5	TRBV21-1	CASSKPRQFSNQPQHF	TGTGCCAGCAGCAAACCGCGACAGTTTAGCAATCAGCCCCAGCATTTT
-	-	TRBJ1-2	TRBV7-2	CASSLPGGLGYTF	TGTGCCAGCAGCTTACCCGGGGGTCTAGGCTACACCTTC
-	-	TRBJ2-5	TRBV18	CASSPSGGQETQYF	TGTGCCAGCTCACCATCCGGGGGTCAAGAGACCCAGTACTTC
TRBD1	-	TRBJ2-3	TRBV19	CASSMSGGAGGTQYF	TGTGCCAGTAGTATGTCAGGGGGCGCAGGGGGTACGCAGTATTTT
TRBD1	-	TRBJ1-1	TRBV11-3	CASSQGQGANTEAFF	TGTGCCAGCAGCCAGGGACAGGGGGCAAACACTGAAGCTTTCTTT
-	medium-sized	TRBJ1-3	TRBV19	CASSRATGNTIYF	TGTGCCAGTAGTAGGGCAACGGGAAACACCATATATTTT
TRBD2	-	TRBJ2-3	TRBV7-6	CASSLRSGGLSTDTQYF	TGTGCCAGCAGCCTACGGAGCGGGGGCCTTAGCACAGATACGCAGTATTTT
TRBD1	-	TRBJ1-2	TRBV30	CAWTSRDRRVLNYGYTF	TGTGCCTGGACTTCCCGGGACAGGCGCGTCCTTAACTATGGCTACACCTTC
TRBD1	-	TRBJ2-6	TRBV7-6	CASSHGTGLTSGANVLTF	TGTGCCAGCAGCCACGGGACAGGCTTGACGTCTGGGGCCAACGTCCTGACTTTC
-	-	TRBJ2-1	TRBV5-1	CASSLVGEYSYNEQFF	TGCGCCAGCAGCTTGGTCGGTGAATACTCCTACAATGAGCAGTTCTTC
TRBD1	-	TRBJ1-4	TRBV5-1	CASSPGTGGGAVEKLFF	TGCGCCAGCAGCCCCGGGACAGGGGGCGGTGCAGTTGAAAAACTGTTTTTT